A selection of T cell receptor beta chains follows, all from one sample in a study of T cells after yellow fever vaccination. TCRdb reprocessed the 5' RACE reads via MiXCR and lists one record per CDR3 protein. The sample has approximately 120,000 distinct CDR3 sequences, over 8% seen once; the top ten hold roughly 40%. The sample was CD8+ T cells sorted from PBMCs, taken on the day of the yellow fever booster vaccination. These TCRs come from a man younger than 35 who received the YFV17D yellow fever vaccine. Each CDR3 is given with its conserved first and last residue. D genes are given only for firm matches. Size is omitted from some rows. Given values are once, few, many or a class for expanded clones.

size	V	D	J	DNA	CDR3
few	TRBV4-1	-	TRBJ2-1	TGCGCCAGCAGCCAAGTTGAAGATTACAATGAGCAGTTCTTC	CASSQVEDYNEQFF
-	TRBV12-3/TRBV12-4	TRBD1	TRBJ2-3	TGTGCCAGCACCAGGACAGGGGTGGGAGATACGCAGTATTTT	CASTRTGVGDTQYF
few	TRBV5-1	-	TRBJ1-1	TGCGCCAGCAGCGGACTCAGGGAGTGGAGAACTGAAGCTTTCTTT	CASSGLREWRTEAFF
-	TRBV4-2	-	TRBJ2-3	TGTGCCAGCAGCCAAGATCGGGCAGGGTCAGATACGCAGTATTTT	CASSQDRAGSDTQYF
few	TRBV4-3	-	TRBJ2-3	TGCGCCAGCAGCCAAGTCAGGGGCGGCACAGATACGCAGTATTTT	CASSQVRGGTDTQYF
few	TRBV12-3/TRBV12-4	-	TRBJ2-7	TGTGCCAGCAGTTACGGGGAGCACTACGAGCAGTACTTC	CASSYGEHYEQYF
few	TRBV12-3/TRBV12-4	-	TRBJ2-7	TGTGCCAGTACCCCGGGGGGCGAAGGCTCCGAGCAGTACTTC	CASTPGGEGSEQYF
-	TRBV10-3	-	TRBJ1-2	TGTGCCATCAGTGAGCCCCTGGGCTACACCTTC	CAISEPLGYTF
many	TRBV10-3	TRBD2	TRBJ2-1	TGTGCCATCAAACTAGCGGGGGACTACAATGAGCAGTTCTTC	CAIKLAGDYNEQFF
-	TRBV11-2	-	TRBJ1-4	TGTGCCAGCAGCAGACAGCCCCGGTCGTTTTTT	CASSRQPRSFF
few	TRBV5-1	-	TRBJ1-1	TGCGCCAGCAGCGGACAGAATGAAGCTTTCTTT	CASSGQNEAFF
-	TRBV30	-	TRBJ1-2	TGTGCCTGGAGTGTACCCTCGGCGGTCGGACTCGGCTACACCTTC	CAWSVPSAVGLGYTF
-	TRBV6-5	TRBD1	TRBJ1-1	TGTGCCAGCAGTATCTTCAGGGGGGCGAGGACTGAAGCTTTCTTT	CASSIFRGARTEAFF
-	TRBV9	-	TRBJ2-1	TGTGCCAGCAGCGTAGGTGGCGGGGGCGATGAGCAGTTCTTC	CASSVGGGGDEQFF
-	TRBV5-6	TRBD1	TRBJ2-1	TGTGCCAGCAGCTTGGCCTGGGGACAGGGGGCTTACAATGAGCAGTTCTTC	CASSLAWGQGAYNEQFF
-	TRBV12-3/TRBV12-4	-	TRBJ1-2	TGTGCCAGCAGTTATGTGGGCATCTATGGCTACACCTTC	CASSYVGIYGYTF
few	TRBV6-5	-	TRBJ2-3	TGTGCCAGCAGTTACTCGCCAGGGAGGGATACGCAGTATTTT	CASSYSPGRDTQYF
few	TRBV4-3	-	TRBJ1-5	TGCGCCAGCAGCCAAGATCGGGGGGCGGATTATCAGCCCCAGCATTTT	CASSQDRGADYQPQHF
-	TRBV20-1	-	TRBJ2-1	TGCAGTGCAACTTACAGGGAAGCGTCCTACAATGAGCAGTTCTTC	CSATYREASYNEQFF
few	TRBV4-3	-	TRBJ2-7	TGCGCCAGCAGCCAAGATAGGGGAGGATACGAGCAGTACTTC	CASSQDRGGYEQYF
few	TRBV4-1	-	TRBJ2-5	TGCGCCAGCAGCCAAGAGGCCGGGGACCCTCACCAAGAGACCCAGTACTTC	CASSQEAGDPHQETQYF
few	TRBV6-5	TRBD1	TRBJ2-1	TGTGCCAGCAGTTTCCGGACAGGGGGCATCTCCTACAATGAGCAGTTCTTC	CASSFRTGGISYNEQFF
few	TRBV7-9	-	TRBJ1-2	TGTGCCAGCAGCCAGATTCACAACTATGGCTACACCTTC	CASSQIHNYGYTF
many	TRBV4-1	-	TRBJ1-4	TGCGCCAGCAGCCCACCGGGAGGGGGTGGTGAAAAACTGTTTTTT	CASSPPGGGGEKLFF
-	TRBV4-1	-	TRBJ2-1	TGCGCCAGCAGCCAAGGGACTAAAGATGAGCAGTTCTTC	CASSQGTKDEQFF
-	TRBV12-3/TRBV12-4	TRBD1	TRBJ1-4	TGTGCCAGCAGTGTAGGGACAGGGTACGCAAAACTGTTTTTT	CASSVGTGYAKLFF
few	TRBV12-3/TRBV12-4	-	TRBJ1-5	TGTGCCAGCGGGGGCAATCAGCCCCAGCATTTT	CASGGNQPQHF
-	TRBV19	TRBD2	TRBJ2-1	TGTGCCAGTAGTATAAATGGGCTAGCGGTCTTGTACAATGAGCAGTTCTTC	CASSINGLAVLYNEQFF
many	TRBV6-6	-	TRBJ2-7	TGTGCCACCCTTTCCGCGCAGGCGGTCTACGAGCAGTACTTC	CATLSAQAVYEQYF
-	TRBV4-1	TRBD2	TRBJ2-2	TGCGCCAGCAGCCAAGCCCCGAGCGGGGGGCCTTCCGGGGAGCTGTTTTTT	CASSQAPSGGPSGELFF
-	TRBV11-2	TRBD2	TRBJ2-3	TGTGCCAGCAGCCCGAGGACTAGCGTGCTCGAGAGGGATACGCAGTATTTT	CASSPRTSVLERDTQYF
-	TRBV29-1	TRBD1	TRBJ2-3	TGCAGCGTCCCGGACAGGGTGGCGCAGTATTTT	CSVPDRVAQYF
-	TRBV2	-	TRBJ2-4	TGTGCCAGCTTCGAGCTCGAAACCCTAGCCAAAAACATTCAGTACTTC	CASFELETLAKNIQYF
-	TRBV7-6	-	TRBJ1-2	TGTGCCAGCAGCTCCGGCGACGATAACTATGGCTACACCTTC	CASSSGDDNYGYTF
-	TRBV14	TRBD2	TRBJ2-1	TGTGCCAGCAGTCCTAGAGCGGGGCCCTCCTACAATGAGCAGTTCTTC	CASSPRAGPSYNEQFF
many	TRBV4-3	-	TRBJ2-1	TGCGCCAGCAGCGAGGGGACTGCCTCCTACAATGAGCAGTTCTTC	CASSEGTASYNEQFF
few	TRBV7-6	-	TRBJ1-1	TGTGCCAGCAGCTTATTTTTGAGCGCGAACACTGAAGCTTTCTTT	CASSLFLSANTEAFF
few	TRBV5-6	-	TRBJ1-4	TGTGCCAGCAGCTGGGACCTGGATAGGGAAAAACTGTTTTTT	CASSWDLDREKLFF
-	TRBV4-1	TRBD1	TRBJ1-1	TGCGCCAGCAGCCAAGTGGGACAGGGAGGGACTGAAGCTTTCTTT	CASSQVGQGGTEAFF
-	TRBV2	TRBD1	TRBJ1-2	TGTGCCAGCAGTGAGGGGACAGGAGATGCTAACTATGGCTACACCTTC	CASSEGTGDANYGYTF
-	TRBV6-2/TRBV6-3	-	TRBJ1-3	TGTGCCAGCAGTACGGGGCCTGGAAACACCATATATTTT	CASSTGPGNTIYF
-	TRBV19	-	TRBJ1-6	TGTGCCAGTAGTTCCTCTTCGGGCAGGGATGCGCCCCTCCACTTT	CASSSSSGRDAPLHF
-	TRBV6-2/TRBV6-3	TRBD1	TRBJ1-1	TGTGCCAGCAGTTACCCCCGTGACAGGGACACTGAAGCTTTCTTT	CASSYPRDRDTEAFF
-	TRBV5-1	-	TRBJ1-1	TGCGCCAGCAGCTTGGCGGGGAGAGGCAACACTGAAGCTTTCTTT	CASSLAGRGNTEAFF
-	TRBV6-5	-	TRBJ2-5	TGTGCCAGCAGTTACACCCCTGGGACCCAGTACTTC	CASSYTPGTQYF
once	TRBV9	-	TRBJ2-3	TGTGCCAGCAGCGTAGGTCTATTCCCCACAGATACGCAGTATTTT	CASSVGLFPTDTQYF
-	TRBV19	-	TRBJ2-2	TGTGCCAGTAGTACGACAGACCCCGGGGAGCTGTTTTTT	CASSTTDPGELFF
-	TRBV27	-	TRBJ2-5	TGTGCCAGCAGTTTTAATTACCCCCAGACCCAGTACTTC	CASSFNYPQTQYF
few	TRBV10-3	TRBD1	TRBJ1-1	TGTGCCATCAGCCATATCACAGGGGCCACTGAAGCTTTCTTT	CAISHITGATEAFF
-	TRBV4-2	-	TRBJ1-2	TGTGCCAGCAGCCAAGCTTCCAGGACGGCAAACTATGGCTACACCTTC	CASSQASRTANYGYTF
few	TRBV3-1	-	TRBJ2-5	TGTGCCAGCAGCCAAGGGTCAGTTCCCTACCAAGTGACCCAGTACTTC	CASSQGSVPYQVTQYF
-	TRBV3-1	TRBD1	TRBJ2-7	TGTGCCAGCAGCCCCCGTCCGGGACAGGATCTCTACGAGCAGTACTTC	CASSPRPGQDLYEQYF
few	TRBV5-4	-	TRBJ2-7	TGTGCCAGCAGCCCCGTTGGCTCGAACTACGAGCAGTACTTC	CASSPVGSNYEQYF
few	TRBV15	-	TRBJ2-5	TGTGCCACCAGCGGAAGGGACACCGGACAAGAGACCCAGTACTTC	CATSGRDTGQETQYF